These 32 T cell receptor beta chains were all obtained from the same sample, sequenced in a study of TIL therapy for anti-PD-1-resistant metastatic lung cancer. Described time point: pre-treatment sample, taken before nivolumab and TIL therapy. Most excised metastases sampled were pleural nodules or supraclavicular lymph nodes. The immunoSEQ assay was v3. Profiling relied on immunoSEQ multiplex PCR, and the TCRdb table lists in-frame clones only, not all of them. Counted here are 95,000 or so clones, about 71% occurring once; the ten biggest clones make up approximately 11%. The specimen was tumor tissue, collected at baseline. These receptors came from a person aged 25 to 80 with non-small cell lung cancer.

V gene TRBV27 combines with J gene TRBJ1-4; perhaps TRBD1 as D (5 bases). Per germline, CDR1 MNHEY and CDR2 SMNVEV (reference sequence). The CDR3 length is 17 residues. Between the trimmed V and J ends, which lost 0 bases and 0 bases, there was a span of 11 bases. CDR3 region: CASSLSTGPATNEKLFF. The CDR3 DNA follows: TGTGCCAGCAGTTTATCTACAGGCCCAGCAACTAATGAAAAACTGTTTTTT.

This clone was counted at least ten times. The J gene is TRBJ1-6, the V gene TRBV5-6; a weak D match, TRBD1 (6 bases). V gave up 4 bases and J gave up 6 bases, with 17 bases separating them. Per germline, CDR1 SGHDT and CDR2 YYEEEE. This CDR3 comprises 16 residues. In nucleotides, the CDR3 is TGTGCCAGCAGCGTGCAGGGGTTTAGACTTAATTCACCCCTCCACTTT. Protein product: CASSVQGFRLNSPLHF.

The CDR3 here is CASSQGNSGTSTDTQYF. The CDR3 DNA reads TGTGCCAGCAGCCAAGGCAATAGCGGGACTAGCACAGATACGCAGTATTTT. The chain links TRBV4-2 to TRBJ2-3, with 8 nucleotides matching TRBD2. CDR3 length: 17 amino acids. The V gene end was trimmed by 1 base and the J gene end by 0 bases; junction bases not matched to a gene: 6. Germline V CDR1 and CDR2: LGHNA, YNFKEQ.

This clone has ten or more counts. This rearrangement joins TRBV7-2 to TRBJ2-1; D ambiguous. Per germline, CDR1 SGHTA and CDR2 FQGNSA. Deletions cut 6 bases from V and 4 bases from J, with 7 bases between. This CDR3 contains 12 residues. The chain's CDR3 is CASSPSYNEQFF. CDR3 in DNA: TGTGCCAGCAGTCCTTCTTACAATGAGCAGTTCTTC.

The rearrangement links TRBV6-2 or TRBV6-3 to TRBJ2-1; TRBD2 aligns across 8 bases. The CDR3 is 15 amino acids. J lost 5 bases, V lost 3 bases, and 6 bases had no gene match. Germline CDR1 MNHEY, CDR2 SVGEGT. DNA of the CDR3: TGTGCCAGCAGTTATCTCGGGACTAGGAACAATGAGCAGTTCTTC. Encoded protein: CASSYLGTRNNEQFF.

This chain uses TRBV2 with TRBJ1-2; D call uncertain. V was shortened by 5 bases and J by 7 bases, with 17 bases between the two germline ends. The CDR3 is 14 amino acids. Looked up from germline, CDR1 is SNHLY and CDR2 is FYNNEI. The CDR3 region has the DNA TGTGCCAGCAGTCTAGCGACCCTGGGGAGTGGCTACACCTTC. It translates to CASSLATLGSGYTF.

V usage is TRBV11-1 and J usage is TRBJ1-1; maybe TRBD1 (5 bases). Germline V gene data show CDR1 as SGHAT and CDR2 as FQDESV (reference sequence). V lost 4 bases, J lost 3 bases, and 18 bases lay in between. The length of the CDR3 is 16 residues. The CDR3 here is CASSSRAGLLHTEAFF. For the CDR3, the DNA is TGTGCCAGCAGCTCAAGGGCAGGGTTGTTGCACACTGAAGCTTTCTTT.

The CDR3 loop is CASRDGGETQYF. The CDR3 region has the DNA TGTGCCAGCAGGGACGGGGGGGAGACCCAGTACTTC. The V call is TRBV12-3 or TRBV12-4, the J call TRBJ2-5; TRBD2 aligns across 7 bases. The CDR3 is made up of 12 amino acids. Unmatched junction bases numbered 3, after V lost 6 bases and J lost 5 bases.

This clone was seen a single time. V is TRBV3-1 (or the pseudogene TRBV3-2) and J is TRBJ2-5; 7 nucleotides line up with TRBD1. V was pared by 5 bases and J by 5 bases, with 11 bases of the junction left unmatched. The CDR3 runs 15 residues. Looked up from germline, CDR1 is LGHDT and CDR2 is YNNKEL (reference sequence). CDR3 bases: TGTGCCAGCAGCGACCGTGACAGGGCGAAGGAGACCCAGTACTTC. Its protein product is CASSDRDRAKETQYF.

This clone is deemed medium-sized. The chain joins TRBV9 to TRBJ1-3; TRBD1 might be the D (5 bases). V shed 2 bases and J shed 3 bases, with 15 bases lying between them. Germline V gene data show CDR1 as SGDLS and CDR2 as YYNGEE. This CDR3 has 16 amino acids. Here the CDR3 reads CASSVGSAGDGNTIYF. As DNA, the CDR3 is TGTGCCAGCAGCGTGGGAAGTGCGGGGGATGGAAACACCATATATTTT.

The DNA for the CDR3 is TGTGCCAGCAGTTTAACGGGGAGGGGGAATGAGCAGTTCTTC. This codes for CASSLTGRGNEQFF. The V call is TRBV28, the J call TRBJ2-1; perhaps TRBD2 as D (7 bases). Germline loops: CDR1 MDHEN, CDR2 SYDVKM. The CDR3 contains 14 residues. V dropped 2 bases and J dropped 7 bases, with 12 bases sitting between them.

The rearrangement joins TRBV5-4 to TRBJ2-7, with TRBD1 matching 12 bases. Trimming cost V 4 bases and J 3 bases; bases outside gene matches: 5. CDR1 and CDR2 from the germline V gene are SGHNT and YYREEE (reference sequence). The CDR3 has 15 residues. CDR3 nucleotides: TGTGCCAGCAGCAAGGGACAGGGGGCGGGCTACGAGCAGTACTTC. Amino acids: CASSKGQGAGYEQYF.

This chain connects TRBV5-5 to TRBJ1-4; D uncertain. The ends were cut back, 4 bases at V and 0 bases at J, with 7 bases in the middle. In germline, CDR1 is SGHKS, CDR2 YYEKEE (reference sequence). This CDR3 has 14 residues. Here the CDR3 reads CASSLGATNEKLFF. The CDR3 region has the DNA TGTGCCAGCAGCCTCGGTGCAACTAATGAAAAACTGTTTTTT.

This rearrangement joins TRBV7-2 to TRBJ1-5; D not certain. V lost 0 bases, J lost 4 bases, and 10 bases lay in between. This CDR3 is built from 15 residues. Germline CDR1 reads SGHTA; CDR2 reads FQGNSA. As DNA, the CDR3 is TGTGCCAGCAGCTTAGCCCCGGCGGGTAATCAGCCCCAGCATTTT. It is translated as CASSLAPAGNQPQHF.

The chain uses TRBV11-2 and TRBJ2-7; 8 bases agree with TRBD2. This CDR3 spans 16 amino acids. The germline CDR1 and CDR2 sequences are SGHAT and FQNNGV. The ends lost 4 bases at V and 2 bases at J; junction bases unmatched: 10. In nucleotides, the CDR3 is TGTGCCAGCAGCTGGGGGACGGGGGGGATGGCCTACGAGCAGTACTTC. Protein sequence: CASSWGTGGMAYEQYF.

The rearrangement links TRBV3-1 (or the pseudogene TRBV3-2) to TRBJ2-3; D may be TRBD2 (6 bases). Trimming shortened V by 5 bases and J by 6 bases, and 15 bases separated the two germline ends. The CDR3 is 14 residues long. Per the germline V gene, CDR1 is LGHDT and CDR2 is YNNKEL (reference sequence). CDR3 coding DNA: TGTGCCAGCAGCTACGGGACTCTCGCTGATACGCAGTATTTT. Translating it yields CASSYGTLADTQYF.

V usage is TRBV18 and J usage is TRBJ2-7; 8 nucleotides line up with TRBD1. The V gene's germline CDR1 is KGHSH and CDR2 LQKENI. Germline trimming cut 2 bases from V and 4 bases from J; bases unmatched to any gene: 4. The CDR3 length is 14 residues. For the CDR3, the DNA is TGTGCCAGCTCACCAGCAGGGGGCCCATACGAGCAGTACTTC. Amino acid sequence: CASSPAGGPYEQYF.

V usage is TRBV5-1 and J usage is TRBJ2-3; D is unclear. Trimming left V 3 bases short and J 1 base short, with 12 bases between. The germline CDR1 and CDR2 sequences are SGHRS and YFSETQ. The CDR3 runs to 15 residues. The CDR3 nucleotides are TGCGCCAGCAGCTCTCGACACCCCCGCACAGATACGCAGTATTTT. Translated, it gives CASSSRHPRTDTQYF. Variable domain in full (rest from reference TRBV5-1 and TRBJ2-3): KAGVTQTPRYLIKTRGQQVTLSCSPISGHRSVSWYQQTPGQGLQFLFEYFSETQRNKGNFPGRFSGRQFSNSRSEMNVSTLELGDSALYLCASSSRHPRTDTQYFGPGTRLTVL.

This clone has more than one count but fewer than ten. This chain connects TRBV19 to TRBJ1-5; no clear D gene. Trimming shortened V by 5 bases and J by 0 bases, and 14 bases separated the two germline ends. This CDR3 comprises 16 residues. The germline CDR1 and CDR2 sequences are LNHDA and SQIVND (reference sequence). The CDR3 spells CASSLRPAYSNQPQHF. In nucleotides, the CDR3 is TGTGCCAGTAGTCTTCGTCCGGCCTATAGCAATCAGCCCCAGCATTTT. Filled out from reference TRBV19 and TRBJ1-5, the complete variable domain reads DGGITQSPKYLFRKEGQNVTLSCEQNLNHDAMYWYRQDPGQGLRLIYYSQIVNDFQKGDIAEGYSVSREKKESFPLTVTSAQKNPTAFYLCASSLRPAYSNQPQHFGDGTRLSIL.

This clone has only a few counts. The chain joins TRBV6-5 to TRBJ1-6; 12 nucleotides align to TRBD1. Germline CDR1 reads MNHEY; CDR2 reads SVGAGI. Trimming removed 4 bases from V and 9 bases from J; junction bases left unmatched: 4. The CDR3 contains 15 residues. The CDR3 region has the DNA TGTGCCAGCAGTTCCGGGACAGGGGGCCTTTCACCCCTCCACTTT. This gives the protein CASSSGTGGLSPLHF.

This rearrangement joins TRBV27 to TRBJ2-7; unclear D gene. Trimming removed 4 bases from V and 6 bases from J, with 13 bases in between. The CDR3 has 13 residues. Per germline, CDR1 MNHEY and CDR2 SMNVEV (reference sequence). CDR3 nucleotide sequence: TGTGCCAGCAGTTCCGCGGACCGATTCGAGCAGTACTTC. This gives the protein CASSSADRFEQYF.

V usage is TRBV11-1 and J usage is TRBJ2-6; D may be TRBD2 (5 bases). Between the trimmed V and J ends, which lost 5 bases and 4 bases, there was a span of 15 bases. Germline V gives CDR1 SGHAT, CDR2 FQDESV (reference sequence). This CDR3 is 16 amino acids long. The CDR3 region is CASSVEGTMGANVLTF. The CDR3 coding sequence is TGTGCCAGCAGCGTCGAGGGTACAATGGGGGCCAACGTCCTGACTTTC.

J is TRBJ2-3 and V is TRBV7-8, with 9 nucleotides matching TRBD2. The germline gives CDR1 SGHVS, CDR2 FQNEAQ. The CDR3 has 16 amino acids. After removal of 2 bases from V and 2 bases from J, the junction contained 5 bases not matched to a gene. The CDR3 DNA is TGTGCCAGCAGCTTATCAAGCGGGGGGTTCACAGATACGCAGTATTTT. Translation: CASSLSSGGFTDTQYF.

This chain links TRBV5-1 with TRBJ2-5; 10 bases fit TRBD1. CDR3 length: 16 residues. In germline, CDR1 is SGHRS, CDR2 YFSETQ. The J segment lost 5 bases and the V segment lost 0 bases, leaving 7 bases of the junction unmatched. CDR3 loop: CASSLAGTGEVETQYF. CDR3 nucleotide sequence: TGCGCCAGCAGCTTGGCCGGGACAGGGGAGGTGGAGACCCAGTACTTC.

CDR3 in DNA: TGTGCCAGCAGCTTAGTCGGTCTTTACACCGGGGAGCTGTTTTTT. Encoded protein: CASSLVGLYTGELFF. This sequence joins TRBV11-2 and TRBJ2-2; no reliable D call. Germline V gene lookup returns CDR1 SGHAT and CDR2 FQNNGV. V lost 1 base, J lost 3 bases, and 9 bases lay in between. CDR3 size: 15 residues.

This chain uses TRBV6-6 with TRBJ1-2; maybe TRBD1 (5 bases). The CDR3 contains 12 residues. Germline loops: CDR1 MNHNY, CDR2 SVGAGI (reference sequence). V gave up 8 bases and J gave up 2 bases, with 9 bases separating them. The CDR3, as DNA: TGTGCCAGCCTGGCAGGGAACTATGGCTACACCTTC. As protein: CASLAGNYGYTF.

This chain connects TRBV12-3 or TRBV12-4 to TRBJ1-1; 7 bases line up with TRBD1. The CDR3 has 11 residues. V lost 3 bases and J lost 11; bases outside the gene matches: 3. For the CDR3, the DNA is TGTGCCAGCAGTTTCAGGGGGTTGGCTTTCTTT. This sequence encodes CASSFRGLAFF.

This clone appeared once. The rearrangement uses TRBV7-8 and TRBJ2-5; D ambiguous. Trimming shortened V by 1 base and J by 5 bases, and 2 bases separated the two germline ends. Looked up from germline, CDR1 is SGHVS and CDR2 is FQNEAQ. CDR3 size: 11 residues. In nucleotides, the CDR3 is TGTGCCAGCAGCTTAGTTGAGACCCAGTACTTC. Residues: CASSLVETQYF.

The chain carries TRBV6-5 and TRBJ2-7; D gene unclear. The CDR3 totals 11 residues. Germline V gives CDR1 MNHEY, CDR2 SVGAGI. V lost 7 bases and J lost 4, with 8 bases in between. The CDR3 sequence: CASTGYYEQYF. For the CDR3, the DNA is TGTGCCAGCACTGGTTATTACGAGCAGTACTTC.

The rearrangement links TRBV7-2 to TRBJ2-7; 12 bases match TRBD1. The CDR3 is 16 amino acids. The V gene end was trimmed by 5 bases and the J gene end by 3 bases; junction bases not matched to a gene: 8. CDR1 SGHTA and CDR2 FQGNSA come from the germline V gene. The CDR3 sequence is CASSGRDRGPVYEQYF. The CDR3 region has the DNA TGTGCCAGCAGCGGGAGGGACAGGGGGCCAGTCTACGAGCAGTACTTC.

This clone has just one count. This chain connects TRBV28 to TRBJ2-5; perhaps TRBD2 as D (7 bases). V gave up 8 bases and J gave up 3 bases, with 13 bases separating them. This CDR3 contains 13 residues. Germline values: CDR1 MDHEN, CDR2 SYDVKM. CDR3 in amino acids: CASSSGDKETQYF. CDR3 in DNA: TGTGCCAGCTCCAGCGGGGACAAAGAGACCCAGTACTTC. Filled out from reference TRBV28 and TRBJ2-5, the complete variable domain reads DVKVTQSSRYLVKRTGEKVFLECVQDMDHENMFWYRQDPGLGLRLIYFSYDVKMKEKGDIPEGYSVSREKKERFSLILESASTNQTSMYLCASSSGDKETQYFGPGTRLLVL.

The gene calls are TRBV14 and TRBJ1-1, with D unresolved. Germline CDR1 SGHDN, CDR2 FVKESK. Trimming removed 3 bases at V and 1 base at J, with 6 bases between. This CDR3 has 13 residues. CDR3 DNA sequence: TGTGCCAGCAGCCACCAGGCGAACACTGAAGCTTTCTTT. This codes for CASSHQANTEAFF.